The rows below give T cell receptor beta chains drawn from one sample of a study of T cell repertoires in ileal Crohn's disease. Libraries were prepared by immunoSEQ multiplex PCR; TCRdb keeps only in-frame clonotypes and omits some of them. The sample comprises approximately 15,000 clones, roughly 80% of which are singletons, and 6.5% rests with the top ten. Material for sequencing was ileal tissue. The receptors were sampled from an adult with Crohn's disease. Both conserved end residues are part of each CDR3. D genes are given only for firm matches. Some rows have no size entry. The others give once, few or many, or a class for an expanded clone.

j_gene: TRBJ2-5; v_gene: TRBV6-1; d_gene: -; abundance: -; CDR3nt: TGTGCCAGCAGTGGTAGACTCCAAGAGACCCAGTACTTC; CDR3aa: CASSGRLQETQYF
j_gene: TRBJ2-7; v_gene: TRBV13; d_gene: TRBD1; abundance: -; CDR3nt: TGTGCCAGCAGCCCCGACGGGACAGGGTTCTCCTACGAGCAGTACTTC; CDR3aa: CASSPDGTGFSYEQYF
j_gene: TRBJ2-3; v_gene: TRBV7-2; d_gene: TRBD2; abundance: -; CDR3nt: TGTGCCAGCAGCTTAGCTAGCGGGAGCACAGATACGCAGTATTTT; CDR3aa: CASSLASGSTDTQYF
j_gene: TRBJ1-2; v_gene: TRBV4-3; d_gene: TRBD1; abundance: once; CDR3nt: TGCGCCAGCAGCCTTGGGACAGGGGGAGTCTATGGCTACACCTTC; CDR3aa: CASSLGTGGVYGYTF
j_gene: TRBJ1-4; v_gene: TRBV18; d_gene: -; abundance: -; CDR3nt: TGTGCCAGCTCACCGACAGGTAGCGAAAAACTGTTTTTT; CDR3aa: CASSPTGSEKLFF
j_gene: TRBJ1-2; v_gene: TRBV19; d_gene: -; abundance: -; CDR3nt: TGTGCCAGCGATCCTTCGGGGGGTAACTATGGCTACACCTTC; CDR3aa: CASDPSGGNYGYTF
j_gene: TRBJ1-5; v_gene: TRBV5-1; d_gene: -; abundance: -; CDR3nt: TGCGCCAGCAGCTTGGGGGCAGACAATCAGCCCCAGCATTTT; CDR3aa: CASSLGADNQPQHF
j_gene: TRBJ2-3; v_gene: TRBV2; d_gene: -; abundance: -; CDR3nt: TGTGCCAGCGGGAGAGAGGGTACGCAGTATTTT; CDR3aa: CASGREGTQYF
j_gene: TRBJ2-7; v_gene: TRBV2; d_gene: -; abundance: -; CDR3nt: TGTGCCAGCAGTGCGACAGTCTCCGGGTACGAGCAGTACTTC; CDR3aa: CASSATVSGYEQYF
j_gene: TRBJ2-7; v_gene: TRBV11-2; d_gene: TRBD2; abundance: few; CDR3nt: TGTGCCAGCAGCTTCGTAACTAGCGGGAGGGCCTACGAGCAGTACTTC; CDR3aa: CASSFVTSGRAYEQYF
j_gene: TRBJ2-7; v_gene: TRBV2; d_gene: -; abundance: -; CDR3nt: TGTGCCAGCAGTGCGAGCGGACCCCCCTACGAGCAGTACTTC; CDR3aa: CASSASGPPYEQYF
j_gene: TRBJ1-2; v_gene: TRBV30; d_gene: -; abundance: -; CDR3nt: TGTGCCTGGACCCAATACGAGTCTAACTATGGCTACACCTTC; CDR3aa: CAWTQYESNYGYTF
j_gene: TRBJ2-2; v_gene: TRBV10-2; d_gene: -; abundance: -; CDR3nt: TGCGCCAGCAGGGGCAACGTGGCCGGGGAGCTGTTTTTT; CDR3aa: CASRGNVAGELFF
j_gene: TRBJ2-1; v_gene: TRBV7-9; d_gene: TRBD1; abundance: -; CDR3nt: TGTGCCAGCAGCCCAGGGACAGGGGCCAGGGGGCATGAGCAGTTCTTC; CDR3aa: CASSPGTGARGHEQFF
j_gene: TRBJ1-1; v_gene: TRBV11-2; d_gene: -; abundance: -; CDR3nt: TGTGCCAGCAGCTCCTCAACGGGATTAGAAGCTTTCTTT; CDR3aa: CASSSSTGLEAFF
j_gene: TRBJ1-2; v_gene: TRBV19; d_gene: -; abundance: -; CDR3nt: TGTGCCAGTAGTATCAGCGGCACTAACTATGGCTACACCTTC; CDR3aa: CASSISGTNYGYTF
j_gene: TRBJ1-2; v_gene: TRBV9; d_gene: TRBD1; abundance: -; CDR3nt: TGTGCCCTGGGGAGAGGGCCACCGGGACAGGATAATGGCTACACCTTC; CDR3aa: CALGRGPPGQDNGYTF
j_gene: TRBJ2-1; v_gene: TRBV2; d_gene: -; abundance: -; CDR3nt: TGTGCCAGCAGCTTTAACAATGAGCAGTTCTTC; CDR3aa: CASSFNNEQFF
j_gene: TRBJ2-1; v_gene: TRBV7-2; d_gene: -; abundance: -; CDR3nt: TGTGCCAGCAGCTCAAACAATGAGCAGTTCTTC; CDR3aa: CASSSNNEQFF
j_gene: TRBJ2-7; v_gene: TRBV5-1; d_gene: TRBD1; abundance: -; CDR3nt: TGCGCCAGCAGCCAAGGGGGGACAGGGGGAGGGAACGAGCAGTACTTC; CDR3aa: CASSQGGTGGGNEQYF
j_gene: TRBJ2-3; v_gene: TRBV28; d_gene: TRBD1; abundance: -; CDR3nt: TGTGCCAGCAGTAGAACAGGGGCCCCCACAGATACGCAGTATTTT; CDR3aa: CASSRTGAPTDTQYF
j_gene: TRBJ1-1; v_gene: TRBV20-1; d_gene: TRBD1; abundance: -; CDR3nt: TGCATTGACCCAGGGGGCAATGAAGCTTTCTTT; CDR3aa: CIDPGGNEAFF
j_gene: TRBJ2-3; v_gene: TRBV4-2; d_gene: TRBD2; abundance: -; CDR3nt: TGTGCCAGCAGCCGGACTAGCGGGAGTGGGGATACGCAGTATTTT; CDR3aa: CASSRTSGSGDTQYF
j_gene: TRBJ1-1; v_gene: TRBV10-2; d_gene: -; abundance: few; CDR3nt: TGCGCCAGCAGTGAGTCTAGGGGGGGGACTTTCTTT; CDR3aa: CASSESRGGTFF
j_gene: TRBJ2-3; v_gene: TRBV5-4; d_gene: -; abundance: once; CDR3nt: TGTGCCAGCAGCTGGACTTACACAGATACGCAGTATTTT; CDR3aa: CASSWTYTDTQYF
j_gene: TRBJ1-2; v_gene: TRBV5-8; d_gene: TRBD1; abundance: -; CDR3nt: TGTGCCAGCAGCTTGGACAGGGGGCAGGATGGCTACACCTTC; CDR3aa: CASSLDRGQDGYTF
j_gene: TRBJ1-2; v_gene: TRBV20-1; d_gene: -; abundance: -; CDR3nt: TGCAGTACCCTAGGGGCTTGGGGCTACACCTTC; CDR3aa: CSTLGAWGYTF
j_gene: TRBJ2-2; v_gene: TRBV9; d_gene: -; abundance: -; CDR3nt: TGTGCCAGCAGCGTGGACGGGGTTGAAACCCACGGGGAGCTGTTTTTT; CDR3aa: CASSVDGVETHGELFF
j_gene: TRBJ2-3; v_gene: TRBV15; d_gene: TRBD2; abundance: -; CDR3nt: TGTGCCACCGGAGCGGGGCGGGCAGATACGCAGTATTTT; CDR3aa: CATGAGRADTQYF
j_gene: TRBJ1-5; v_gene: TRBV19; d_gene: -; abundance: -; CDR3nt: TGTGCCAGCAGTCCACTAAATCAGCCCCAGCATTTT; CDR3aa: CASSPLNQPQHF
j_gene: TRBJ2-1; v_gene: TRBV4-2; d_gene: TRBD2; abundance: -; CDR3nt: TGTGCCAGCAGCCAAATCCTACTAGCGGGGGGCTCCTACAATGAGCAGTTCTTC; CDR3aa: CASSQILLAGGSYNEQFF
j_gene: TRBJ1-2; v_gene: TRBV19; d_gene: TRBD1; abundance: -; CDR3nt: TGTGCCAGTAGCCGGGACAGGGAAGTCTATGGCTACACCTTC; CDR3aa: CASSRDREVYGYTF
j_gene: TRBJ2-7; v_gene: TRBV6-4; d_gene: -; abundance: -; CDR3nt: TGTGCCAGCAGTGACCGAGGGGGAGGGACCGAGCAGTACTTC; CDR3aa: CASSDRGGGTEQYF
j_gene: TRBJ1-6; v_gene: TRBV2; d_gene: -; abundance: -; CDR3nt: TGTGCCAGCAGTTCCGGGGGGGGCTATTCACCCCTCCACTTT; CDR3aa: CASSSGGGYSPLHF
j_gene: TRBJ1-2; v_gene: TRBV30; d_gene: TRBD1; abundance: -; CDR3nt: TGTGCCTGGAGTGGGAGGGACAGGGGGCTCGTTAACTATGGCTACACCTTC; CDR3aa: CAWSGRDRGLVNYGYTF
j_gene: TRBJ1-1; v_gene: TRBV5-1; d_gene: TRBD1; abundance: -; CDR3nt: TGCGCCAGCTATCTCGGGACAGGGTCTTTCGACACTGAAGCTTTCTTT; CDR3aa: CASYLGTGSFDTEAFF
j_gene: TRBJ2-1; v_gene: TRBV2; d_gene: TRBD2; abundance: -; CDR3nt: TGTGCCAGCAGTGAGATAGCGGGACCGAACAATGAGCAGTTCTTC; CDR3aa: CASSEIAGPNNEQFF
j_gene: TRBJ1-5; v_gene: TRBV18; d_gene: -; abundance: -; CDR3nt: TGTGCCAGCTCACCACCTCACAGGGACAGCAATCAGCCCCAGCATTTT; CDR3aa: CASSPPHRDSNQPQHF
j_gene: TRBJ2-5; v_gene: TRBV5-4; d_gene: TRBD2; abundance: -; CDR3nt: TGTGCCAGCAGCTTGGATAATAGCGGGGGTCAAGAGACCCAGTACTTC; CDR3aa: CASSLDNSGGQETQYF
j_gene: TRBJ1-5; v_gene: TRBV11-2; d_gene: TRBD1; abundance: -; CDR3nt: TGTGCCAGCAGCCGGACAGGGAACAATCAGCCCCAGCATTTT; CDR3aa: CASSRTGNNQPQHF
j_gene: TRBJ1-1; v_gene: TRBV19; d_gene: -; abundance: once; CDR3nt: TGTGCCAGTAGGACCCGCGACAGACCTTACTCTGAAGCTTTCTTT; CDR3aa: CASRTRDRPYSEAFF
j_gene: TRBJ2-2; v_gene: TRBV29-1; d_gene: TRBD1; abundance: -; CDR3nt: TGCAGCGTTGGAGGACAGGGGGCAGCCGGGGAGCTGTTTTTT; CDR3aa: CSVGGQGAAGELFF
j_gene: TRBJ1-2; v_gene: TRBV6-5; d_gene: TRBD1; abundance: -; CDR3nt: TGTGCCAGCAGTTTGACAGGGGTCGGGAACTATGGCTACACCTTC; CDR3aa: CASSLTGVGNYGYTF
j_gene: TRBJ2-7; v_gene: TRBV7-9; d_gene: TRBD1; abundance: -; CDR3nt: TGTGCCAGCGGGGGACAGGGTGTGATCGGGGAGCAGTACTTC; CDR3aa: CASGGQGVIGEQYF
j_gene: TRBJ2-7; v_gene: TRBV28; d_gene: TRBD2; abundance: -; CDR3nt: TGTGCCAGCAAGGCGGGGGGGTCGTACGAGCAGTACTTC; CDR3aa: CASKAGGSYEQYF
j_gene: TRBJ1-2; v_gene: TRBV5-5; d_gene: -; abundance: -; CDR3nt: TGTGCCAGCAGCATAGACTTAAACTATGGCTACACCTTC; CDR3aa: CASSIDLNYGYTF
j_gene: TRBJ2-7; v_gene: TRBV4-2; d_gene: -; abundance: -; CDR3nt: TGTGCCAGCAGCCAAGGCCTGGGGCAGGCCGCCTACGAGCAGTACTTC; CDR3aa: CASSQGLGQAAYEQYF
j_gene: TRBJ1-5; v_gene: TRBV27; d_gene: -; abundance: few; CDR3nt: TGTGCCAGCAGTCGGGGGAATAGCAATCAGCCCCAGCATTTT; CDR3aa: CASSRGNSNQPQHF
j_gene: TRBJ1-2; v_gene: TRBV28; d_gene: -; abundance: -; CDR3nt: TGTGCCAGCAGTTACCCCGCGGGGGGGGCCGGCTATGGCTACACCTTC; CDR3aa: CASSYPAGGAGYGYTF
j_gene: TRBJ2-5; v_gene: TRBV19; d_gene: -; abundance: -; CDR3nt: TGTGCCAGTAGTATCCGGCCCAGGACACAAGAGACCCAGTACTTC; CDR3aa: CASSIRPRTQETQYF
j_gene: TRBJ1-1; v_gene: TRBV7-9; d_gene: -; abundance: -; CDR3nt: TGTGCCAGCAGCTCGCCCCACCGGGGGTTTGAAGCTTTCTTT; CDR3aa: CASSSPHRGFEAFF
j_gene: TRBJ1-5; v_gene: TRBV7-2; d_gene: TRBD1; abundance: -; CDR3nt: TGTGCCAGCAGCCTCACTCCGGGACAGTTCTTAAATCAGCCCCAGCATTTT; CDR3aa: CASSLTPGQFLNQPQHF
j_gene: TRBJ2-7; v_gene: TRBV29-1; d_gene: TRBD2; abundance: -; CDR3nt: TGCAGCGTTGAAGGCGGGAGGGCTGGCTCCTACGAGCAGTACTTC; CDR3aa: CSVEGGRAGSYEQYF
j_gene: TRBJ1-4; v_gene: TRBV14; d_gene: -; abundance: -; CDR3nt: TGTGCCAGCAGCCAAGTGAAACCCAGGGAAACTGAAAAACTGTTTTTT; CDR3aa: CASSQVKPRETEKLFF
j_gene: TRBJ1-2; v_gene: TRBV4-2; d_gene: -; abundance: -; CDR3nt: TGTGCCAGCAGCCCGGACAGTGATGGCTACACCTTC; CDR3aa: CASSPDSDGYTF
j_gene: TRBJ2-7; v_gene: TRBV7-9; d_gene: TRBD2; abundance: -; CDR3nt: TGTGCCAGCAGCTTAGTCATATGGGATCCGGGGGGGCTAATAGAGCAGTACTTC; CDR3aa: CASSLVIWDPGGLIEQYF
j_gene: TRBJ1-1; v_gene: TRBV20-1; d_gene: TRBD1; abundance: -; CDR3nt: TGCAGTGCCAACAGGGGCACTGAAGCTTTCTTT; CDR3aa: CSANRGTEAFF